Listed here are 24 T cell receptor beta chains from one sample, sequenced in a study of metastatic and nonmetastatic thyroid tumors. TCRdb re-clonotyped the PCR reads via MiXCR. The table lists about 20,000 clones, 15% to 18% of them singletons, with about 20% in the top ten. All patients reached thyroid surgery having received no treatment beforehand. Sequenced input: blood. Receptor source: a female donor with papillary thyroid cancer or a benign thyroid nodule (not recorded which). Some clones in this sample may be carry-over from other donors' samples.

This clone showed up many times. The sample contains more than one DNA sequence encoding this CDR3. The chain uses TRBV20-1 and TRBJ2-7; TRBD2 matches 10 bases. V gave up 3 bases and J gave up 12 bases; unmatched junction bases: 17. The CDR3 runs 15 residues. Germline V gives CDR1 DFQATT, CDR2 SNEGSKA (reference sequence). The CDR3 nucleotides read TGCAGTGCTAGCGAACTAGCGGGGACCAGAATTTTTCCGTACTTC. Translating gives CSASELAGTRIFPYF.

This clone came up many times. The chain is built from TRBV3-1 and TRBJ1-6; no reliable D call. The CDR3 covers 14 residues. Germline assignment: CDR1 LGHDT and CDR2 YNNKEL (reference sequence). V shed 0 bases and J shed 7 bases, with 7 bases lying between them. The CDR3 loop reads CASSQDRVNSPLHF. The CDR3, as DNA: TGTGCCAGCAGCCAAGATCGGGTCAATTCACCCCTCCACTTT.

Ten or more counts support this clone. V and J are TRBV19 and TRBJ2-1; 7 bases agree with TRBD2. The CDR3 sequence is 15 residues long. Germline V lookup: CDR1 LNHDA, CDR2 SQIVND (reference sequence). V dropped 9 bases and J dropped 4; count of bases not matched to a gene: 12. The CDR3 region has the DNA TGTGCCAGCTCGTCGTCTAGCGGATTGTACAATGAGCAGTTCTTC. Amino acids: CASSSSSGLYNEQFF.

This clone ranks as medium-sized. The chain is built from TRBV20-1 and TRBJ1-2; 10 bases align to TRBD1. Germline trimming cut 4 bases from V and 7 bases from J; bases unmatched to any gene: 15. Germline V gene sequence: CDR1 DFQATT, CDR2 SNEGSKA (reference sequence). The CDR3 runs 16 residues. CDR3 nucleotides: TGCAGTGCTACCCAACCGGGACAGGGGCAGATGGGTGGCTACACCTTC. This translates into CSATQPGQGQMGGYTF.

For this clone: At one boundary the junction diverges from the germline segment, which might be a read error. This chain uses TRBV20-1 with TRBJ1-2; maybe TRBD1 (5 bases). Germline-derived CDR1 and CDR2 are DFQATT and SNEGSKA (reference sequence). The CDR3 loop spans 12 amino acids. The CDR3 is CSARTDSYVYTF. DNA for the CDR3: TGCAGTGCTAGGACTGACAGTTATGTCTACACCTTC.

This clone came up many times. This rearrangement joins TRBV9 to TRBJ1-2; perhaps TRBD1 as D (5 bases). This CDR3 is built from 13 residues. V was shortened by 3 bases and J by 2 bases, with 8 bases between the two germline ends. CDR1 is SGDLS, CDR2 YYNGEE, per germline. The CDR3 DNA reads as TGTGCCAGCAGCGGGGGGGAAAACTATGGCTACACCTTC. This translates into CASSGGENYGYTF. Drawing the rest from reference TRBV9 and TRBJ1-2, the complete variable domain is DSGVTQTPKHLITATGQRVTLRCSPRSGDLSVYWYQQSLDQGLQFLIQYYNGEERAKGNILERFSAQQFPDLHSELNLSSLELGDSALYFCASSGGENYGYTFGSGTRLTVV.

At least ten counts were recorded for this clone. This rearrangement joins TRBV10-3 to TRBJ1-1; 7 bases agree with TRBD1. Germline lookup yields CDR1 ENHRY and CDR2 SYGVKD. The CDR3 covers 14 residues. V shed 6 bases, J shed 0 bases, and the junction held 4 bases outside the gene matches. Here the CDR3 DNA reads TGTGCCATCAGGGGGACAGTCATGAACACTGAAGCTTTCTTT. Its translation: CAIRGTVMNTEAFF.

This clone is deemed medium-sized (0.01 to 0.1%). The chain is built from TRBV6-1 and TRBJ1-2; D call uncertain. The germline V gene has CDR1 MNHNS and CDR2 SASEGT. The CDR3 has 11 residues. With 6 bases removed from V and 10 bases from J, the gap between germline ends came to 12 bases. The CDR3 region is CASSNSRLYTF. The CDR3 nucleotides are TGTGCCAGCAGCAACAGTCGTCTCTACACCTTC.

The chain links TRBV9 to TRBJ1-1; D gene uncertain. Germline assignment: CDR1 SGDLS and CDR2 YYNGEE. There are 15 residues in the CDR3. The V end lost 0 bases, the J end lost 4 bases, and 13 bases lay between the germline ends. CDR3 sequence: CASSVAGGPGTEAFF. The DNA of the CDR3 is TGTGCCAGCAGCGTAGCCGGCGGGCCGGGCACTGAAGCTTTCTTT.

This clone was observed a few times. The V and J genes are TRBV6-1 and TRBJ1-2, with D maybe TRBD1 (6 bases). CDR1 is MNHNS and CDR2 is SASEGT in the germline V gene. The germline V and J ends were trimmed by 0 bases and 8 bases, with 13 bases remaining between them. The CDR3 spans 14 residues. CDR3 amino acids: CASSEAMGAEGYTF. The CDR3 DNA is TGTGCCAGCAGTGAAGCAATGGGGGCGGAGGGCTACACCTTC.

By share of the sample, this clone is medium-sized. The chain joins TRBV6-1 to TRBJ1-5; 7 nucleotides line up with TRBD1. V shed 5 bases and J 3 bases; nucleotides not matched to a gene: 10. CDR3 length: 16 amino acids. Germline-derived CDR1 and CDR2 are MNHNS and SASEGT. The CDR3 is CASSLKMGQTNQPQHF. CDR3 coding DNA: TGTGCCAGCAGTTTAAAGATGGGACAGACCAATCAGCCCCAGCATTTT.

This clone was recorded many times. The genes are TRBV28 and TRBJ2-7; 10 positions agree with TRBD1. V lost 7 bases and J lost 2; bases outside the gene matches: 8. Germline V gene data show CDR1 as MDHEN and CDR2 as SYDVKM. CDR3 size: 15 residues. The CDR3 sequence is CASTQGGQGPYEQYF. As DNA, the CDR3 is TGTGCCAGCACCCAGGGGGGACAGGGGCCCTACGAGCAGTACTTC.

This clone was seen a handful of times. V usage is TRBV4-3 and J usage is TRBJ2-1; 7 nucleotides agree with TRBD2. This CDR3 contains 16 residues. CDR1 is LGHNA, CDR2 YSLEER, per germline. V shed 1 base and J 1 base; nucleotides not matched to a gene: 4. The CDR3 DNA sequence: TGCGCCAGCAGCCAAGTTTCGGGGGGATCCTACAATGAGCAGTTCTTC. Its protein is CASSQVSGGSYNEQFF.

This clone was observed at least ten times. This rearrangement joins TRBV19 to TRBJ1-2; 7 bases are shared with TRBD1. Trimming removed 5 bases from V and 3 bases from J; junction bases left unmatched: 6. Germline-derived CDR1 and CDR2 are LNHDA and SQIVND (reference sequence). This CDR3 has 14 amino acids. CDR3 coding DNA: TGTGCCAGTAGTTCGAGACAGGGTTACTATGGCTACACCTTC. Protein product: CASSSRQGYYGYTF. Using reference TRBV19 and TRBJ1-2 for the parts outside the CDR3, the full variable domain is DGGITQSPKYLFRKEGQNVTLSCEQNLNHDAMYWYRQDPGQGLRLIYYSQIVNDFQKGDIAEGYSVSREKKESFPLTVTSAQKNPTAFYLCASSSRQGYYGYTFGSGTRLTVV.

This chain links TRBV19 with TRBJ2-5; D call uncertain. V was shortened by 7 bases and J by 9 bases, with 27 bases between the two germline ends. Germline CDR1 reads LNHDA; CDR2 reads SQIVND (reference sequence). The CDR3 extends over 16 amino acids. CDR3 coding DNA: TGTGCCAGTAATCCCGATGACCTTTCAGCGAGTGAGGCCCAGTACTTC. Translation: CASNPDDLSASEAQYF.

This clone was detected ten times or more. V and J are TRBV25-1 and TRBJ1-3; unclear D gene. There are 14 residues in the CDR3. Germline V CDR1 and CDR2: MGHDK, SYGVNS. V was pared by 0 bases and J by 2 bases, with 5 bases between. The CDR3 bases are TGTGCCAGCAGTGAATATGCAGCTGGAAACACCATATATTTT. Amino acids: CASSEYAAGNTIYF.

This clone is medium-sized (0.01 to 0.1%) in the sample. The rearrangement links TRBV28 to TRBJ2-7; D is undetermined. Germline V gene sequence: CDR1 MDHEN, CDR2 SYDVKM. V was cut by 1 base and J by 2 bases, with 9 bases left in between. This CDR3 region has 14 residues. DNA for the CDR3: TGTGCCAGCAGTTTATCCGGCCCTCCCTACGAGCAGTACTTC. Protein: CASSLSGPPYEQYF.

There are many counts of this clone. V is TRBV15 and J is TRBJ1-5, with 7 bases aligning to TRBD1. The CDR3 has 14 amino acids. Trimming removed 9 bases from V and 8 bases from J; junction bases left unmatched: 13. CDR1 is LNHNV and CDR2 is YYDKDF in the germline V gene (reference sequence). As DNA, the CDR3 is TGTGCCACAAGAAAGGGCGGACAGGTTGAGCCCCAGCATTTT. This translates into CATRKGGQVEPQHF.

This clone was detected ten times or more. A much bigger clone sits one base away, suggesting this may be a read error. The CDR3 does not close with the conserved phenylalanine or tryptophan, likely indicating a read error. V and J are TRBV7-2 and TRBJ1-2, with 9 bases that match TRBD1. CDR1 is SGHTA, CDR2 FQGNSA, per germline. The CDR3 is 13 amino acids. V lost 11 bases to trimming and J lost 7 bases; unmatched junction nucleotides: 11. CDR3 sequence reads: CACPWGTGSGYTI. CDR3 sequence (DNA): TGTGCCTGCCCATGGGGGACAGGGAGTGGCTACACCATC.

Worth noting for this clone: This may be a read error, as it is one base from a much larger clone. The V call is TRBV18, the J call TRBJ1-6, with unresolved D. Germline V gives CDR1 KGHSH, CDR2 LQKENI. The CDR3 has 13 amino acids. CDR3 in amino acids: CANSPRTDSPLHF. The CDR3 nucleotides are TGTGCCAACTCACCTCGGACGGATTCACCCCTCCACTTT.

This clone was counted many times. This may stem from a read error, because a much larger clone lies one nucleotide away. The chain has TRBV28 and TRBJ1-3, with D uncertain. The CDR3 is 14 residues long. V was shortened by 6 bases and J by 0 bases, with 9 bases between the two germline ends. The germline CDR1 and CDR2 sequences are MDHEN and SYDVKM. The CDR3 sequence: CASSDGPSGNTIYF. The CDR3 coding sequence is TGTGCCAGCAGCGACGGCCCCTCTGGAAACACCATATATTTT.

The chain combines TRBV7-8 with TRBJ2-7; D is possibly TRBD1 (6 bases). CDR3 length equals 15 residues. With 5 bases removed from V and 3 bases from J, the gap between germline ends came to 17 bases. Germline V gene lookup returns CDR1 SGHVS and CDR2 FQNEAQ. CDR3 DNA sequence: TGTGCCAGCAGCGCGTACAGGGTATGGCGCTACGAGCAGTACTTC. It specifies CASSAYRVWRYEQYF. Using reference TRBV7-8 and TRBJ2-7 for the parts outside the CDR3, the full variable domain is GAGVSQSPRYKVAKRGQDVALRCDPISGHVSLFWYQQALGQGPEFLTYFQNEAQLDKSGLPSDRFFAERPEGSVSTLKIQRTQQEDSAVYLCASSAYRVWRYEQYFGPGTRLTVT.

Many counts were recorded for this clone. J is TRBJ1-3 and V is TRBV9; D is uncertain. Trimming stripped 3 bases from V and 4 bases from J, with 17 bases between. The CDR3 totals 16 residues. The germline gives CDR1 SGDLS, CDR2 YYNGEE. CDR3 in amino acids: CASSALSRIGGNTIYF. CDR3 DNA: TGTGCCAGCAGCGCCTTAAGCAGGATCGGAGGAAACACCATATATTTT. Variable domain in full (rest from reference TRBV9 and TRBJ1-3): DSGVTQTPKHLITATGQRVTLRCSPRSGDLSVYWYQQSLDQGLQFLIQYYNGEERAKGNILERFSAQQFPDLHSELNLSSLELGDSALYFCASSALSRIGGNTIYFGEGSWLTVV.

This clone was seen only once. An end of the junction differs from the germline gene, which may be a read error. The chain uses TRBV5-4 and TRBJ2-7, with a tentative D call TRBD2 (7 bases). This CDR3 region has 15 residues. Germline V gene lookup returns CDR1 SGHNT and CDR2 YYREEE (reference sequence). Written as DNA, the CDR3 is TGTGCTAGCAGCCTGCCGGGGGGCAGCTCCTACGATCAGTACTTC. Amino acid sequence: CASSLPGGSSYDQYF.